This is a list of T cell receptor gamma chains from one sample in a study of gamma delta lymphoproliferative disorders and STAT genes. TCRdb reanalyzed the multiplex PCR reads using CATT. The repertoire consists of under 1,500 gamma-chain clones, with under 10% occurring once and the leading ten covering approximately 90%. The sequencing input was blood. The receptors were sampled from a human donor with gamma-delta T-cell large granular lymphocyte leukemia. Both conserved end residues are part of each CDR3. Only some rows state a clone size, as once, few, many or a class for expanded clones.

J: TRGJ1/TRGJ2; size: few; V: TRGV10; DNA: TGTGCTGCGTGGTTCATCCTCCTAGATTATTATAAGAAACTCTTT; CDR3: CAAWFILLDYYKKLF
J: TRGJ1/TRGJ2; size: -; V: TRGV8; DNA: TGTGCCACCTCGATTTTGGGGTATAAGAAACTCTTT; CDR3: CATSILGYKKLF
J: TRGJ1/TRGJ2; size: few; V: TRGV10; DNA: TGTGCTGCGTGGGATTATGGGATTTATTATAAGAAACTCTTT; CDR3: CAAWDYGIYYKKLF
J: TRGJ1/TRGJ2; size: few; V: TRGV8; DNA: TGTGCCACCGCTGACAAGAAACTCTTT; CDR3: CATADKKLF
J: TRGJ1/TRGJ2; size: -; V: TRGV8; DNA: TGTGCCACCTGGGAAGAGGCTTATTATAAGAAACTCTTT; CDR3: CATWEEAYYKKLF
J: TRGJ1/TRGJ2; size: few; V: TRGV3; DNA: TGTGCCACCTGGGACAGGCCGATCTATAAGAAACTCTTT; CDR3: CATWDRPIYKKLF
J: TRGJ1/TRGJ2; size: -; V: TRGV8; DNA: TGTGCCACCTGGGATAGCACATGCCAGGTTAAGAAACTCTTT; CDR3: CATWDSTCQVKKLF
J: TRGJP1; size: -; V: TRGV10; DNA: TGCGCTACCAATGGTTGGTTCAAGATATTT; CDR3: CATNGWFKIF
J: TRGJ1/TRGJ2; size: -; V: TRGV2; DNA: TGTGCCCCCTGGAACGGGCTGTCCCATCCCATTCCACCATATTATAAGAAACTCTTT; CDR3: CAPWNGLSHPIPPYYKKLF
J: TRGJ1/TRGJ2; size: medium-sized; V: TRGV10; DNA: TGTGCTGCGTGGGACCCCGGGGGATATAAGAAACTCTTT; CDR3: CAAWDPGGYKKLF
J: TRGJP; size: medium-sized; V: TRGV2; DNA: TGTGCCACCTGGGACGGGACGCAAGAGTTGGGCAAAAAAATCAAGGTATTT; CDR3: CATWDGTQELGKKIKVF
J: TRGJP2; size: many; V: TRGV8; DNA: TGTGCCACCTGGGATAGTAGTGATTGGATCAAGACGTTT; CDR3: CATWDSSDWIKTF
J: TRGJ1/TRGJ2; size: -; V: TRGV5; DNA: TGTGCCACCTGGGACAGGCAAAGTTATTATAAGAAACTCTTT; CDR3: CATWDRQSYYKKLF
J: TRGJ1/TRGJ2; size: few; V: TRGV9; DNA: TGTGCCTTGTGGGAGGTTCCTAACGGTTATAAGAAACTCTTT; CDR3: CALWEVPNGYKKLF
J: TRGJ1/TRGJ2; size: medium-sized; V: TRGV4; DNA: TGTGCCACCTGGGATGGGCCCGATAAGAAACTCTTT; CDR3: CATWDGPDKKLF
J: TRGJP2; size: medium-sized; V: TRGV2; DNA: TGTGCCACCTGGGACGGTAGTAGTGATTGGATCAAGACGTTT; CDR3: CATWDGSSDWIKTF
J: TRGJ1/TRGJ2; size: medium-sized; V: TRGV4; DNA: TGTGCCACCTGGGACGAATGTGAGAAACTCTTT; CDR3: CATWDECEKLF
J: TRGJ1/TRGJ2; size: medium-sized; V: TRGV2; DNA: TGTGCCACCTGGGACGGGCTTTGTTATAAGAAACTCTTT; CDR3: CATWDGLCYKKLF
J: TRGJP2; size: medium-sized; V: TRGV11; DNA: TGTGCCTGCTGGATTAGGCACCTCCCCCATAGTAGTGATTGGATCAAGACGTTT; CDR3: CACWIRHLPHSSDWIKTF
J: TRGJP; size: -; V: TRGV9; DNA: TGTGCCTTGTGGGAGGTTCTGAAGACAGAGTTGGGCAAAAAAATCAAGGTATTT; CDR3: CALWEVLKTELGKKIKVF
J: TRGJ1/TRGJ2; size: -; V: TRGV10; DNA: TGTGCTGCGTGGGCTAAGTCGGATAAGAAACTCTTT; CDR3: CAAWAKSDKKLF
J: TRGJP1; size: many; V: TRGV8; DNA: TGTGCCACCTGGGATACTGGTTGGTTCAAGATATTT; CDR3: CATWDTGWFKIF
J: TRGJ1/TRGJ2; size: medium-sized; V: TRGV10; DNA: TGTGCTGCGTGGGTTCTTTATTATAAGAAACTCTTT; CDR3: CAAWVLYYKKLF
J: TRGJ1/TRGJ2; size: medium-sized; V: TRGV4; DNA: TGTGCCAAGTGGTATAAGAAACTCTTT; CDR3: CAKWYKKLF
J: TRGJ1/TRGJ2; size: -; V: TRGV4; DNA: TGTGCCACCTGGGACGGGCCGCATTATAAGAAACTCTTT; CDR3: CATWDGPHYKKLF
J: TRGJ1/TRGJ2; size: few; V: TRGV2; DNA: TGTGCCACCTGGGACGGGTTGACCTCGAATTATTATAAGAAACTCTTT; CDR3: CATWDGLTSNYYKKLF
J: TRGJ1/TRGJ2; size: -; V: TRGV8; DNA: TGTGCCACCTGGTGGAATTATTATAAGAAACTCTTT; CDR3: CATWWNYYKKLF
J: TRGJ1/TRGJ2; size: few; V: TRGV2; DNA: TGTGCCACCTGGGACGGCCTTAGACGAAAACTCTTT; CDR3: CATWDGLRRKLF
J: TRGJP1; size: -; V: TRGV8; DNA: TGTGCCACCTGGGATGGCGAGGGCACTGGTTGGTTCAAGATATTT; CDR3: CATWDGEGTGWFKIF
J: TRGJ1/TRGJ2; size: -; V: TRGV3; DNA: TGTGCCACCTGGGACGGGATTCAGAATTATTATAAGAAACTCTTT; CDR3: CATWDGIQNYYKKLF